Below, 9 T cell receptor beta chains from the same sample are listed, as sequenced in a study of T cells after posttransplantation cyclophosphamide. Repertoires were generated with immunoSEQ multiplex PCR, while TCRdb's copy carries only in-frame clones and drops some. The sample presents about 24,000 clones, none singletons. The sample comprised PBMCs. Receptor source: a woman aged 60-70 years in good health, CMV-negative, and a related stem cell transplant donor.

This clone was recorded many times. The chain recombines TRBV19 with TRBJ1-2, with a possible D match to TRBD1 (6 bases). This CDR3 is built from 14 residues. Trimming removed 1 base from V and 8 bases from J, with 14 bases in between. Germline CDR1 reads LNHDA; CDR2 reads SQIVND (reference sequence). Written as DNA, the CDR3 is TGTGCCAGTAGTATAGTTGGACAGACGCTGGGCTACACCTTC. Translating gives CASSIVGQTLGYTF.

This clone was recorded a few times. The chain carries TRBV25-1 and TRBJ2-2, with a tentative D call TRBD1 (8 bases). Germline-derived CDR1 and CDR2 are MGHDK and SYGVNS. This CDR3 is 14 amino acids long. Trimming shortened V by 6 bases and J by 7 bases, and 15 bases separated the two germline ends. The CDR3 DNA follows: TGTGCCAGCAGAGGACAGGGAGGGTACGGGGAGCTGTTTTTT. Amino acids: CASRGQGGYGELFF.

In this sample, this clone turned up many times. The CDR3 region has the DNA TGCGCCAGCAGCCAAGAGGGCAGGGGGTCCTATGGCTACACCTTC. Translated, it gives CASSQEGRGSYGYTF. The chain couples TRBV4-1 to TRBJ1-2; 7 nucleotides align to TRBD1. The J segment lost 4 bases and the V segment lost 0 bases, leaving 5 bases of the junction unmatched. The V gene's germline CDR1 is MGHRA and CDR2 YSYEKL. This CDR3 contains 15 residues.

This clone was recorded at least ten times. This chain uses TRBV18 with TRBJ1-4; 9 bases agree with TRBD1. V lost 3 bases and J lost 8; bases outside the gene matches: 1. The CDR3 spans 13 residues. CDR1 is KGHSH, CDR2 LQKENI, per germline. CDR3 protein: CASSPDRGEKLFF. As DNA, the CDR3 is TGTGCCAGCTCACCCGACAGGGGGGAAAAACTGTTTTTT.

This clone has at least ten counts. The chain joins TRBV4-1 to TRBJ2-7; 14 nucleotides agree with TRBD2. The trim removed 4 bases at V and 2 bases at J, leaving 10 bases unmatched. The germline CDR1 and CDR2 sequences are MGHRA and YSYEKL. CDR3 length: 18 residues. The CDR3 sequence: CASSRTGTSGSGTYEQYF. The CDR3 nucleotides read TGCGCCAGCAGCCGTACCGGGACTAGCGGGAGTGGGACCTACGAGCAGTACTTC.

As regards this clone: One end of the junction does not line up with germline, which may come from a read error. V and J are TRBV9 and TRBJ1-1; TRBD1 might be the D (5 bases). The CDR3 covers 15 residues. CDR1 SGDLS and CDR2 YYNGEE come from the germline V gene. The CDR3 is CAGSVFDRSVTEAFF. CDR3 DNA sequence: TGTGCCGGCAGCGTATTTGACAGATCTGTCACTGAAGCTTTCTTT.

There are a few counts of this clone. The rearrangement links TRBV30 to TRBJ2-2, with TRBD1 matching over 9 bases. The ends lost 4 bases at V and 5 bases at J; junction bases unmatched: 8. Germline values: CDR1 GTSNPN, CDR2 SVGIG (reference sequence). There are 15 residues in the CDR3. CDR3 loop: CAWIPGTGQTGELFF. CDR3 coding DNA: TGTGCCTGGATCCCCGGGACAGGGCAAACCGGGGAGCTGTTTTTT.

At least ten counts were recorded for this clone. J is TRBJ1-1 and V is TRBV19; a possible D gene is TRBD1 (6 bases). CDR1 LNHDA and CDR2 SQIVND come from the germline V gene (reference sequence). V lost 5 bases, J lost 1 base, and 8 bases lay in between. CDR3 length equals 13 residues. CDR3 coding DNA: TGTGCCAGTAGTGAACAGGGGAACACTGAAGCTTTCTTT. This codes for CASSEQGNTEAFF.

The sample holds many counts of this clone. The J gene is TRBJ2-3, the V gene TRBV9; 12 nucleotides line up with TRBD2. Germline CDR1 SGDLS, CDR2 YYNGEE. The V and J ends lost 1 base and 3 bases, in that order; junction bases with no gene match: 0. This CDR3 comprises 15 residues. CDR3 sequence (DNA): TGTGCCAGCAGCGTACTAGCGGGGGGGACAGATACGCAGTATTTT. Protein product: CASSVLAGGTDTQYF.